This TCR beta chain derives from a study of blood T cell repertoires in COVID-19. In germline, CDR1 is SGHRS, CDR2 YFSETQ. This CDR3 is built from 18 residues. V lost 2 bases and J lost 3; bases outside the gene matches: 9. The protocol was immunoSEQ multiplex PCR, while the TCRdb copy is restricted to in-frame clones and leaves out a portion. Of hundreds of thousands of clones in the sample, around nine tenths were seen once. The Seattle patients joined while their infection was active and were tracked longitudinally afterward. The sequenced sample consisted of peripheral blood. The sequence was collected from a man aged 18 to 29 with COVID-19, enrolled during active disease. This chain joins TRBV5-1 and TRBJ2-7, with 15 bases lining up with TRBD2. This chain's CDR3 is CASSFRPGLAGGSYEQYF. CDR3 nucleotide sequence: TGCGCCAGCAGCTTCCGCCCGGGACTAGCGGGAGGTAGCTACGAGCAGTACTTC.